The 13 T cell receptor beta chains below all came from one sample that was sequenced in a study of shared T cell receptors in the human thymus. Clones were read by immunoSEQ multiplex PCR, and TCRdb kept only the in-frame ones, dropping some. This repertoire shows about 400,000 clones, roughly 94% found once; its top ten account for roughly 0.021%. The sample taken for sequencing was thymocytes. Receptor source: a human donor.

The chain carries TRBV29-1 and TRBJ2-7; weak D call: TRBD1 (5 bases). Germline V gene data show CDR1 as SQVTM and CDR2 as ANQGSEA. The V end was cut by 5 bases, the J end by 3 bases, with 14 bases between. This CDR3 spans 13 amino acids. The CDR3 DNA reads TGCAGCGTTCTGTGGGGCTTCTACTACGAGCAGTACTTC. Amino acid sequence: CSVLWGFYYEQYF.

The rearrangement uses TRBV30 and TRBJ1-1, with unresolved D. This CDR3 comprises 15 residues. V lost 2 bases and J lost 4, with 17 bases in between. Germline V gene sequence: CDR1 GTSNPN, CDR2 SVGIG (reference sequence). The CDR3 DNA reads TGTGCCTGGAGTCTCCGGCAGCCCTGGGGCACTGAAGCTTTCTTT. It translates to CAWSLRQPWGTEAFF.

The chain recombines TRBV27 with TRBJ2-2; 7 positions agree with TRBD2. This CDR3 has 17 residues. The germline CDR1 and CDR2 sequences are MNHEY and SMNVEV (reference sequence). The junction had 11 bases not matched to a gene; V was cut back by 4 bases and J by 3 bases. DNA of the CDR3: TGTGCCAGCAGTTCCCGGGACTACCCGAAACACACCGGGGAGCTGTTTTTT. This codes for CASSSRDYPKHTGELFF.

The chain joins TRBV29-1 to TRBJ1-2, with D perhaps matching TRBD1 (5 bases). The V and J ends lost 8 bases and 3 bases respectively, with 19 bases between them. Germline lookup yields CDR1 SQVTM and CDR2 ANQGSEA. CDR3 length: 14 amino acids. In DNA, the CDR3 is TGCAGCTCCGAAGGAAGGGGCCAGGACTATGGCTACACCTTC. Its protein is CSSEGRGQDYGYTF.

V and J are TRBV13 and TRBJ2-5; 14 bases are shared with TRBD2. Trimming cost V 5 bases and J 6 bases; bases outside gene matches: 11. CDR1 and CDR2 from the germline V gene are PRHDT and FYEKMQ (reference sequence). The CDR3 consists of 17 residues. The CDR3 protein is CASSTRGTSGSKKTQYF. As DNA, the CDR3 is TGTGCCAGCAGCACCAGGGGGACTAGCGGGAGTAAAAAGACCCAGTACTTC.

This clone was seen only once. This sequence joins TRBV28 and TRBJ1-1; 9 bases match TRBD1. Germline V lookup: CDR1 MDHEN, CDR2 SYDVKM. Unmatched junction bases numbered 7, after V lost 7 bases and J lost 1 base. The CDR3 spans 15 residues. The CDR3 is CASNLSGQGNTEAFF. The CDR3 DNA reads as TGTGCCAGCAACCTCTCGGGACAGGGGAACACTGAAGCTTTCTTT.

This clone has just one count. This chain links TRBV29-1 with TRBJ1-2, with 7 positions matching TRBD1. With V trimmed by 8 bases and J by 7 bases, 13 bases remained unmatched. This CDR3 has 13 amino acids. CDR1 and CDR2 from the germline V gene are SQVTM and ANQGSEA. CDR3 sequence (DNA): TGCAGCACCATGGGGACAGAGGTTATTGGCTACACCTTC. Its protein product is CSTMGTEVIGYTF.

The rearrangement uses TRBV28 and TRBJ2-1; D uncertain. The V gene's germline CDR1 is MDHEN and CDR2 SYDVKM. V was clipped by 3 bases and J by 8 bases, with 5 bases between them. The CDR3 sequence is 11 residues long. CDR3 sequence reads: CASSFMDEQFF. The CDR3, as DNA: TGTGCCAGCAGTTTCATGGATGAGCAGTTCTTC.

This chain uses TRBV7-2 with TRBJ1-4, with D maybe TRBD1 (5 bases). The CDR3 runs to 15 residues. Looked up from germline, CDR1 is SGHTA and CDR2 is FQGNSA. The V end was cut by 5 bases, the J end by 5 bases, with 15 bases between. Written as DNA, the CDR3 is TGTGCCAGCAGCCGGGAGGCAGGGCGGAATGAAAAACTGTTTTTT. Amino acid sequence: CASSREAGRNEKLFF.

This chain uses TRBV15 with TRBJ2-1; D is possibly TRBD1 (6 bases). Trimming left V 3 bases short and J 2 bases short, with 14 bases between. In germline, CDR1 is LNHNV, CDR2 YYDKDF (reference sequence). CDR3 length equals 16 residues. CDR3 sequence: CATSRVNRVPYNEQFF. The CDR3 nucleotides read TGTGCCACCAGCAGGGTAAACAGGGTGCCCTACAATGAGCAGTTCTTC.

The DNA for the CDR3 is TGTGCCAGCTCACCACCGACTAGCGGGAGGGCCTACAATGAGCAGTTCTTC. Translated: CASSPPTSGRAYNEQFF. The chain recombines TRBV18 with TRBJ2-1; TRBD2 matches 14 bases. The junction had 0 bases not matched to a gene; V was cut back by 0 bases and J by 2 bases. CDR3 length equals 17 residues. From germline, CDR1 is KGHSH and CDR2 LQKENI.

This chain links TRBV7-2 with TRBJ2-7; D unresolved. The CDR3 is 16 amino acids. Germline V gives CDR1 SGHTA, CDR2 FQGNSA. V was trimmed by 5 bases and J by 3 bases, leaving 20 bases between them. Here the CDR3 DNA reads TGTGCCAGCAGCATGCCGTTCTTGGGCACTTTCTACGAGCAGTACTTC. Translated: CASSMPFLGTFYEQYF.

This clone has a single count. This sequence joins TRBV28 and TRBJ2-1; 7 bases fit TRBD1. The CDR3 has 13 amino acids. V dropped 7 bases and J dropped 7; count of bases not matched to a gene: 7. In germline, CDR1 is MDHEN, CDR2 SYDVKM. CDR3: CASNSQGVNEQFF. Here the CDR3 DNA reads TGTGCCAGCAACTCGCAGGGGGTAAATGAGCAGTTCTTC. Full variable domain (missing parts from reference TRBV28 and TRBJ2-1): DVKVTQSSRYLVKRTGEKVFLECVQDMDHENMFWYRQDPGLGLRLIYFSYDVKMKEKGDIPEGYSVSREKKERFSLILESASTNQTSMYLCASNSQGVNEQFFGPGTRLTVL.